These 30 T cell receptor beta chains share one sample of origin, sequenced in a study of T cells after yellow fever vaccination. TCRdb re-derived calls from the 5' RACE reads in MiXCR, one entry per CDR3 protein. The sample holds roughly 310,000 distinct CDR3 sequences; roughly 8.7% are singletons and the top ten take about 20%. The sample here was PBMCs, taken on the day of the first yellow fever vaccination. The receptors come from a man aged 18-30 years who received the YFV17D yellow fever vaccine.

Details on this clonotype: One junction end does not reproduce the germline sequence, and a read error may be involved. The chain carries TRBV5-5 and TRBJ2-5; a weak D match, TRBD1 (5 bases). Germline CDR1 and CDR2: SGHKS and YYEKEE (reference sequence). The CDR3 has 12 amino acids. The CDR3 loop reads CASTGSRPGINF. CDR3 coding DNA: TGTGCCAGCACCGGGTCCCGCCCAGGGATTAACTTC.

The gene calls are TRBV28 and TRBJ2-2; 15 bases line up with TRBD2. From germline, CDR1 is MDHEN and CDR2 SYDVKM. With V trimmed by 4 bases and J by 6 bases, 3 bases remained unmatched. The CDR3 extends over 16 amino acids. CDR3 amino acids: CASSSGTSGGSGELFF. The CDR3 DNA follows: TGTGCCAGCAGTTCGGGGACTAGCGGGGGGTCCGGGGAGCTGTTTTTT.

Regarding this clonotype: The junction departs from germline at one end; a sequencing error may be responsible. This chain connects TRBV6-2 or TRBV6-3 to TRBJ2-5; a possible D gene is TRBD1 (6 bases). The CDR3 covers 15 residues. Looked up from germline, CDR1 is MNHEY and CDR2 is SVGEGT. The CDR3 region has the DNA TGTGGCAGCAGTTACATTCACACAGGGAAGAAGACCCAGTACTTC. Translating gives CGSSYIHTGKKTQYF.

The CDR3 protein is CASSPGQGAQPQHF. CDR3 in DNA: TGCGCCAGCAGCCCGGGACAGGGGGCTCAGCCCCAGCATTTT. The chain recombines TRBV4-1 with TRBJ1-5; 12 bases are a match to TRBD1. The CDR3 sequence is 14 residues long. V gave up 4 bases and J gave up 6 bases; unmatched junction bases: 1. Germline values: CDR1 MGHRA, CDR2 YSYEKL.

The chain employs TRBV11-2 and TRBJ2-1; D gene ambiguous. Per germline, CDR1 SGHAT and CDR2 FQNNGV. The V gene lost 3 bases and the J gene lost 7 bases, with 13 bases spanning the gap. The CDR3 runs 14 residues. This chain's CDR3 is CASSLIKGRNEQFF. The CDR3 DNA follows: TGTGCCAGCAGCTTGATAAAGGGTCGGAATGAGCAGTTCTTC.

The chain joins TRBV25-1 to TRBJ1-2, with no clear D. CDR3 size: 14 residues. V lost 1 base and J lost 2, with 8 bases in between. CDR1 and CDR2 from the germline V gene are MGHDK and SYGVNS. The CDR3 sequence is CASSEWAGNYGYTF. The CDR3 region has the DNA TGTGCCAGCAGTGAATGGGCGGGGAACTATGGCTACACCTTC.

This clonotype was observed a handful of times. The V gene is TRBV19, the J gene TRBJ1-3; 7 positions match TRBD1. The CDR3 consists of 15 residues. With 3 bases clipped from V and 0 bases from J, the junction kept 2 bases outside the gene matches. Looked up from germline, CDR1 is LNHDA and CDR2 is SQIVND (reference sequence). CDR3 amino acids: CASSMGTDSGNTIYF. The CDR3 DNA follows: TGTGCCAGTAGTATGGGGACAGACTCTGGAAACACCATATATTTT.

The CDR3 loop is CASSWTGINEKLFF. The CDR3 nucleotides are TGTGCCAGCAGCTGGACAGGGATTAATGAAAAACTGTTTTTT. This sequence joins TRBV7-9 and TRBJ1-4, with 8 bases identical to TRBD1. In germline, CDR1 is SEHNR, CDR2 FQNEAQ (reference sequence). CDR3 length: 14 residues. With V trimmed by 4 bases and J by 4 bases, 2 bases remained unmatched. Full variable domain (rest looked up from reference TRBV7-9 and TRBJ1-4): DTGVSQNPRHKITKRGQNVTFRCDPISEHNRLYWYRQTLGQGPEFLTYFQNEAQLEKSRLLSDRFSAERPKGSFSTLEIQRTEQGDSAMYLCASSWTGINEKLFFGSGTQLSVL.

The genes are TRBV5-4 and TRBJ2-1; 14 positions match TRBD2. The J segment lost 2 bases and the V segment lost 0 bases, leaving 1 base of the junction unmatched. Germline values: CDR1 SGHNT, CDR2 YYREEE (reference sequence). The CDR3 extends over 17 amino acids. This CDR3 is CASSLGGLAGAYNEQFF. In DNA form, the CDR3 reads TGTGCCAGCAGCTTGGGGGGACTAGCGGGGGCCTACAATGAGCAGTTCTTC.

The chain carries TRBV5-5 and TRBJ1-1, with 7 bases identical to TRBD1. Losses at the gene ends were 4 bases for V and 4 bases for J; bases not matched to a gene: 13. CDR1 and CDR2 from the germline V gene are SGHKS and YYEKEE (reference sequence). This CDR3 is built from 16 residues. The CDR3 DNA sequence: TGTGCCAGCAGCGGTAACAGGGGACCTTTGGGCACTGAAGCTTTCTTT. Its translation is CASSGNRGPLGTEAFF.

There are a few counts of this clonotype. The V call is TRBV20-1, the J call TRBJ2-7, with TRBD1 identical over 8 bases. Germline V gene data show CDR1 as DFQATT and CDR2 as SNEGSKA (reference sequence). The CDR3 covers 12 residues. Unmatched junction bases numbered 5, after V lost 7 bases and J lost 3 bases. CDR3 nucleotides: TGCAGTGTTGACAGGGGAAGCTACGAGCAGTACGTC. As protein: CSVDRGSYEQYV.

The chain has TRBV6-2 or TRBV6-3 and TRBJ1-5, with no clear D. The length of the CDR3 is 15 residues. V lost 5 bases, J lost 7 bases, and 18 bases lay in between. Germline CDR1 MNHEY, CDR2 SVGEGT. CDR3 sequence: CASSRTRVEGQPQHF. The CDR3 coding sequence is TGTGCCAGCAGTAGGACCCGGGTAGAAGGGCAGCCCCAGCATTTT.

This clonotype was seen only a few times. CDR3 sequence: CASSHGQVKNQPQHF. CDR3 DNA sequence: TGTGCCAGCAGTCACGGACAGGTTAAAAATCAGCCCCAGCATTTT. The V call is TRBV14, the J call TRBJ1-5; the match to TRBD1 covers 7 bases. Germline V gives CDR1 SGHDN, CDR2 FVKESK. V shed 6 bases, J shed 4 bases, and the junction held 9 bases outside the gene matches. CDR3 length equals 15 residues.

The rearrangement uses TRBV5-1 and TRBJ2-2; the match to TRBD2 covers 9 bases. Germline V gene lookup returns CDR1 SGHRS and CDR2 YFSETQ. The V gene end was trimmed by 2 bases and the J gene end by 5 bases; junction bases not matched to a gene: 4. This CDR3 is built from 15 residues. The CDR3 DNA reads as TGCGCCAGCAGCTTCAGCGGGGGGCATACCGGGGAGCTGTTTTTT. Translating gives CASSFSGGHTGELFF.

The sample holds many counts of this clonotype. The chain joins TRBV14 to TRBJ2-1; D unclear. Germline V gives CDR1 SGHDN, CDR2 FVKESK. CDR3 length: 12 amino acids. V was cut by 2 bases and J by 5 bases, with 4 bases left in between. The CDR3 DNA reads as TGTGCCAGCAGCCAACCCCACAATGAGCAGTTCTTC. This gives the protein CASSQPHNEQFF. The full variable domain, with the rest looked up from reference TRBV14 and TRBJ2-1, is EAGVTQFPSHSVIEKGQTVTLRCDPISGHDNLYWYRRVMGKEIKFLLHFVKESKQDESGMPNNRFLAERTGGTYSTLKVQPAELEDSGVYFCASSQPHNEQFFGPGTRLTVL.

The chain is built from TRBV12-3 or TRBV12-4 and TRBJ1-1, with D perhaps TRBD1 (6 bases). V lost 3 bases to trimming and J lost 4 bases, with 18 bases between them. This CDR3 comprises 16 residues. The CDR3 region has the DNA TGTGCCAGCAGTTTTCGGGGGGGGGGCTGGGGCACTGAAGCTTTCTTT. It specifies CASSFRGGGWGTEAFF.

This clonotype was detected a few times. The gene calls are TRBV7-2 and TRBJ1-6; possibly TRBD1 for D (5 bases). The CDR3 extends over 16 amino acids. Germline lookup yields CDR1 SGHTA and CDR2 FQGNSA. V dropped 6 bases and J dropped 0 bases, with 12 bases sitting between them. In DNA form, the CDR3 reads TGTGCCAGCAGGGGACGGGATGTCTCCTATAATTCACCCCTCCACTTT. As protein: CASRGRDVSYNSPLHF. Together with reference TRBV7-2 and TRBJ1-6, the CDR3 gives the full variable domain: GAGVSQSPSNKVTEKGKDVELRCDPISGHTALYWYRQSLGQGLEFLIYFQGNSAPDKSGLPSDRFSAERTGGSVSTLTIQRTQQEDSAVYLCASRGRDVSYNSPLHFGNGTRLTVT.

The chain couples TRBV5-1 to TRBJ1-1; D is ambiguous. This CDR3 spans 14 amino acids. CDR1 and CDR2 (germline): SGHRS, YFSETQ. With 2 bases removed from V and 3 bases from J, the gap between germline ends came to 11 bases. The CDR3 DNA follows: TGCGCCAGCAGCTTCGTGGGTTCGGACACTGAAGCTTTCTTT. Amino acids: CASSFVGSDTEAFF.

A few counts support this clonotype. This chain connects TRBV7-2 to TRBJ2-3, with TRBD2 matching 11 bases. There are 17 residues in the CDR3. V lost 5 bases, J lost 1 base, and 8 bases stayed unmatched. CDR1 is SGHTA and CDR2 is FQGNSA in the germline V gene. CDR3 bases: TGTGCCAGCAGCCTACGACTGACTAGCGGGGGCACAGATACGCAGTATTTT. Translating it yields CASSLRLTSGGTDTQYF.

This clonotype was observed a handful of times. The CDR3: CASSIRRNEQFF. The CDR3 nucleotides read TGTGCCAGTAGTATAAGGCGGAATGAGCAGTTCTTC. The V gene is TRBV19, the J gene TRBJ2-1; D is ambiguous. CDR1 is LNHDA and CDR2 is SQIVND in the germline V gene (reference sequence). Trimming shortened V by 2 bases and J by 7 bases, and 6 bases separated the two germline ends. This CDR3 has 12 residues.

This clonotype was recorded many times. This chain links TRBV3-1 with TRBJ2-3; weak D call: TRBD2 (5 bases). The germline V gene has CDR1 LGHDT and CDR2 YNNKEL (reference sequence). V lost 1 base and J 0 bases, leaving 8 bases between the germline ends. This CDR3 region has 15 residues. CDR3 sequence reads: CASSQASGSTDTQYF. In DNA form, the CDR3 reads TGTGCCAGCAGCCAAGCCAGCGGTAGCACAGATACGCAGTATTTT.

This clonotype was seen repeatedly, ten times or more. This sequence joins TRBV9 and TRBJ2-7; a weak D match, TRBD2 (7 bases). The length of the CDR3 is 14 residues. Germline V gene sequence: CDR1 SGDLS, CDR2 YYNGEE. With 0 bases removed from V and 3 bases from J, the gap between germline ends came to 10 bases. CDR3 loop: CASSVGGGRYEQYF. The CDR3 coding sequence is TGTGCCAGCAGCGTAGGGGGGGGCCGCTACGAGCAGTACTTC.

The chain carries TRBV24-1 and TRBJ2-3; D is uncertain. V gave up 8 bases and J gave up 2 bases, with 10 bases separating them. The germline V gene encodes CDR1 KGHDR and CDR2 SFDVKD. The CDR3 covers 13 residues. DNA of the CDR3: TGTGCCACCACGGGCAGATTCACAGATACGCAGTATTTT. Its protein product is CATTGRFTDTQYF.

The chain links TRBV24-1 to TRBJ2-2, with TRBD1 matching 8 bases. The CDR3 totals 15 residues. V shed 9 bases, J shed 3 bases, and the junction held 8 bases outside the gene matches. Germline CDR1 reads KGHDR; CDR2 reads SFDVKD. CDR3 region: CATSSGTGYTGELFF. In nucleotides, the CDR3 is TGTGCCACCTCATCCGGGACAGGATACACCGGGGAGCTGTTTTTT.

This clonotype was seen a handful of times. The V call is TRBV7-9, the J call TRBJ2-7; tentative D call: TRBD1 (6 bases). The ends were cut back, 5 bases at V and 6 bases at J, with 23 bases in the middle. CDR3 length equals 16 residues. Germline lookup yields CDR1 SEHNR and CDR2 FQNEAQ (reference sequence). The CDR3 nucleotides read TGTGCCAGCAGCCCCGCCGCGACTCCGTGGGGGCGCGAGCAGTACTTC. Translating it yields CASSPAATPWGREQYF.

This chain connects TRBV11-2 to TRBJ2-3; 8 bases are shared with TRBD2. Unmatched junction bases numbered 4, after V lost 2 bases and J lost 6 bases. CDR3 length equals 14 residues. Germline assignment: CDR1 SGHAT and CDR2 FQNNGV. CDR3 amino acids: CASSLLSSGDTQYF. The CDR3 nucleotides are TGTGCCAGCAGCTTATTGTCTAGCGGGGATACGCAGTATTTT.

This clonotype was recorded at least ten times. The chain's CDR3 is CSVVGRTEETQYF. The CDR3, as DNA: TGCAGCGTTGTTGGTCGGACCGAAGAGACCCAGTACTTC. The gene calls are TRBV29-1 and TRBJ2-5; D call uncertain. The V gene's germline CDR1 is SQVTM and CDR2 ANQGSEA. The CDR3 is 13 residues long. Deletions cut 4 bases from V and 3 bases from J, with 12 bases between.

This clonotype showed up just a few times. The CDR3 sequence is CASSQGSGQSTDTQYF. Here the CDR3 DNA reads TGCGCCAGCAGCCAAGGGTCGGGGCAAAGCACAGATACGCAGTATTTT. The chain is built from TRBV4-1 and TRBJ2-3, with D possibly called TRBD1 or TRBD2 (5 bases each). Germline CDR1 and CDR2: MGHRA and YSYEKL. The germline V and J ends were trimmed by 1 base and 0 bases, with 11 bases remaining between them. The CDR3 spans 16 residues.

The V and J genes are TRBV20-1 and TRBJ2-3, with D perhaps matching TRBD2 (6 bases). Looked up from germline, CDR1 is DFQATT and CDR2 is SNEGSKA (reference sequence). The CDR3 loop spans 15 amino acids. Trimming pared 2 bases from V and 3 bases from J, leaving 15 bases between. CDR3 DNA: TGCAGTGCTAGATCACGGGGGAGTAGGACAGATACGCAGTATTTT. Its protein is CSARSRGSRTDTQYF.

This rearrangement joins TRBV5-1 to TRBJ1-1; D may be TRBD1 (5 bases). This CDR3 spans 12 amino acids. V lost 5 bases to trimming and J lost 8 bases, with 13 bases between them. Germline-derived CDR1 and CDR2 are SGHRS and YFSETQ. CDR3 coding DNA: TGCGCCAGCAGTTTCCAGGGCGAGGAAGCTTTCTTT. This gives the protein CASSFQGEEAFF.